Each of the 23 T cell receptor beta chains below was sequenced from the same sample in a study of blood T cell repertoires in COVID-19. Only in-frame clones appear in the TCRdb table, and some are missing; sequencing was by immunoSEQ multiplex PCR. This table has 300,000 or so clones, about 90% appearing once. The sample comprised peripheral blood. The receptors stem from a woman aged 50 to 60 who had recovered from COVID-19.

The chain recombines TRBV9 with TRBJ2-7; D unresolved. CDR1 and CDR2 from the germline V gene are SGDLS and YYNGEE. This CDR3 spans 16 amino acids. V was shortened by 0 bases and J by 3 bases, with 16 bases between the two germline ends. CDR3 DNA sequence: TGTGCCAGCAGCGTAGCGGCCGAGGCGCCCCACTACGAGCAGTACTTC. It codes for CASSVAAEAPHYEQYF.

The rearrangement links TRBV27 to TRBJ2-7; 13 positions match TRBD2. The CDR3 totals 16 residues. The germline V gene has CDR1 MNHEY and CDR2 SMNVEV (reference sequence). The trim removed 8 bases at V and 6 bases at J, leaving 13 bases unmatched. CDR3 DNA: TGTGCCAGCGATGAGGGACTAGCGGGAATCCAATGCGAGCAGTACTTC. This sequence encodes CASDEGLAGIQCEQYF.

The chain recombines TRBV28 with TRBJ1-1; D is unresolved. Germline V gene data show CDR1 as MDHEN and CDR2 as SYDVKM. The length of the CDR3 is 15 residues. V gave up 5 bases and J gave up 0 bases, with 13 bases separating them. The CDR3 coding sequence is TGTGCCAGCAGTGTCGGGAGTTTGATGAACACTGAAGCTTTCTTT. Its protein is CASSVGSLMNTEAFF. The whole variable domain, filled in from reference TRBV28 and TRBJ1-1, reads DVKVTQSSRYLVKRTGEKVFLECVQDMDHENMFWYRQDPGLGLRLIYFSYDVKMKEKGDIPEGYSVSREKKERFSLILESASTNQTSMYLCASSVGSLMNTEAFFGQGTRLTVV.

This clone showed up just once. The V call is TRBV7-6, the J call TRBJ2-1; 7 bases match TRBD1. The CDR3 runs to 15 residues. Trimming took 11 bases from V and 4 from J; bases not matched to a gene: 14. Germline lookup yields CDR1 SGHVS and CDR2 FNYEAQ. This CDR3 reads CARMLGDSQYNEQFF. The CDR3 DNA is TGTGCCCGCATGCTCGGGGACAGCCAATACAATGAGCAGTTCTTC.

This clone has ten or more counts. The same CDR3 is also encoded by other DNA sequences in this sample. The chain links TRBV5-4 to TRBJ2-7, with TRBD1 matching over 9 bases. The junction had 3 bases not matched to a gene; V was cut back by 4 bases and J by 4 bases. Germline CDR1 SGHNT, CDR2 YYREEE (reference sequence). The CDR3 spans 13 residues. The CDR3 is CASSAGTGYEQYF. For the CDR3, the DNA is TGTGCCAGCAGCGCCGGGACAGGGTACGAGCAGTACTTC.

The chain is built from TRBV20-1 and TRBJ1-5; D unresolved. V shed 4 bases and J shed 4 bases, with 5 bases lying between them. The CDR3 length is 11 residues. The V gene's germline CDR1 is DFQATT and CDR2 SNEGSKA (reference sequence). CDR3 amino acids: CSATLNQPQHF. The CDR3 coding sequence is TGCAGTGCTACATTGAATCAGCCCCAGCATTTT.

V and J are TRBV19 and TRBJ1-3; no definite D call. The germline V gene encodes CDR1 LNHDA and CDR2 SQIVND (reference sequence). Trimming left V 6 bases short and J 3 bases short, with 9 bases between. The CDR3 length is 13 residues. The CDR3 loop reads CASRYSGGNTIYF. DNA of the CDR3: TGTGCCAGTAGATACTCCGGTGGAAACACCATATATTTT.

This chain joins TRBV7-3 and TRBJ2-5; D unresolved. CDR3 length equals 13 residues. Trimming took off 5 bases at V and 1 base at J, with 8 bases between the two ends. Germline lookup yields CDR1 SGHTA and CDR2 FQGTGA. DNA of the CDR3: TGTGCCAGCAGCCGAGCCTCCCAAGAGACCCAGTACTTC. Encoded protein: CASSRASQETQYF.

V is TRBV7-8 and J is TRBJ1-4; the match to TRBD1 covers 9 bases. There are 15 residues in the CDR3. The junction had 6 bases not matched to a gene; V was cut back by 3 bases and J by 7 bases. Germline V lookup: CDR1 SGHVS, CDR2 FQNEAQ. In DNA form, the CDR3 reads TGTGCCAGCAGCTTTCAACAGGGGGCGCGTGAAAAACTGTTTTTT. Residues: CASSFQQGAREKLFF.

This chain uses TRBV15 with TRBJ2-3; 8 bases fit TRBD2. The germline CDR1 and CDR2 sequences are LNHNV and YYDKDF (reference sequence). The CDR3 totals 18 residues. V shed 0 bases and J 4 bases; nucleotides not matched to a gene: 12. The CDR3 protein is CATSRDRAGGFMADTQYF. For the CDR3, the DNA is TGTGCCACCAGCAGAGATCGGGCGGGGGGATTTATGGCAGATACGCAGTATTTT.

The V and J genes are TRBV5-5 and TRBJ1-3; D perhaps matches TRBD1 (5 bases). Germline V gives CDR1 SGHKS, CDR2 YYEKEE (reference sequence). CDR3 length equals 16 residues. V lost 0 bases, J lost 7 bases, and 17 bases lay in between. The CDR3 reads CASSLAWGDQHNTIYF. The CDR3 DNA follows: TGTGCCAGCAGCTTGGCGTGGGGGGACCAACACAACACCATATATTTT.

The chain carries TRBV5-3 and TRBJ2-2; no clear D gene. TRBV5-3 is known as an ORF, though its function is uncertain. The ends were cut back, 1 base at V and 6 bases at J, with 7 bases in the middle. The CDR3 has 13 residues. The CDR3 spells CARSLPCSGELFF. Here the CDR3 DNA reads TGTGCCAGAAGCTTGCCCTGTTCCGGGGAGCTGTTTTTT.

The chain employs TRBV7-8 and TRBJ1-3; D not resolved. The CDR3 runs 15 residues. CDR1 is SGHVS, CDR2 FQNEAQ, per germline. V was cut by 4 bases and J by 4 bases, with 14 bases left in between. CDR3 residues: CASSSGSHSGNTIYF. The CDR3, as DNA: TGTGCCAGCAGCTCCGGGAGCCACTCGGGAAACACCATATATTTT.

The chain recombines TRBV20-1 with TRBJ1-1, with 8 bases identical to TRBD1. CDR1 is DFQATT and CDR2 is SNEGSKA in the germline V gene (reference sequence). The CDR3 totals 11 residues. The V gene end was trimmed by 6 bases and the J gene end by 13 bases; junction bases not matched to a gene: 10. The CDR3: CSAKGQGFVFF. The CDR3 nucleotides are TGCAGTGCGAAAGGACAGGGTTTCGTTTTCTTT.

The chain has TRBV6-6 and TRBJ1-1; the match to TRBD1 covers 9 bases. The ends lost 8 bases at V and 3 bases at J; junction bases unmatched: 7. The CDR3 consists of 14 residues. Germline CDR1 reads MNHNY; CDR2 reads SVGAGI (reference sequence). The CDR3 nucleotides read TGTGCCAGCGTAACGGGACAGGGAGACACTGAAGCTTTCTTT. Its protein is CASVTGQGDTEAFF.

The chain uses TRBV18 and TRBJ2-5; D possibly corresponds to TRBD2 (6 bases). Germline CDR1 reads KGHSH; CDR2 reads LQKENI. V lost 1 base and J 3 bases, leaving 12 bases between the germline ends. The CDR3 extends over 15 amino acids. In DNA, the CDR3 is TGTGCCAGCTCACCACTCCCTAGCGCGGAAGAGACCCAGTACTTC. It yields the protein CASSPLPSAEETQYF. The full variable domain, rest sourced from reference TRBV18 and TRBJ2-5, is NAGVMQNPRHLVRRRGQEARLRCSPMKGHSHVYWYRQLPEEGLKFMVYLQKENIIDESGMPKERFSAEFPKEGPSILRIQQVVRGDSAAYFCASSPLPSAEETQYFGPGTRLLVL.

This chain's CDR3 is CASSVYGNTEAFF. CDR3 coding DNA: TGTGCCAGCAGCGTTTACGGGAACACTGAAGCTTTCTTT. V gene TRBV9 combines with J gene TRBJ1-1; no firm D call. The ends were cut back, 2 bases at V and 1 base at J, with 6 bases in the middle. The germline gives CDR1 SGDLS, CDR2 YYNGEE. The CDR3 spans 13 residues.

The chain employs TRBV29-1 and TRBJ1-6, with 8 bases matching TRBD1. This CDR3 has 13 residues. The V gene's germline CDR1 is SQVTM and CDR2 ANQGSEA. The V and J ends lost 6 bases and 13 bases, in that order; junction bases with no gene match: 11. The DNA for the CDR3 is TGCAGCGTAGACCTCGGACAGGGCCATCCCCTCCACTTT. Encoded protein: CSVDLGQGHPLHF.

To note about this clone: The junction does not match germline at one end; this may be a read error. This chain joins TRBV29-1 and TRBJ2-1, with TRBD1 identical over 7 bases. The CDR3 has 17 amino acids. From germline, CDR1 is SQVTM and CDR2 ANQGSEA. CDR3 sequence reads: CSVEDQNSGQVYNGQFF. The CDR3 nucleotides are TGCAGCGTTGAAGATCAAAATAGTGGACAGGTCTACAATGGGCAGTTCTTC.

The chain carries TRBV5-5 and TRBJ1-2; TRBD1 might be the D (5 bases). Germline loops: CDR1 SGHKS, CDR2 YYEKEE (reference sequence). This CDR3 is built from 15 residues. V was trimmed by 2 bases and J by 0 bases, leaving 11 bases between them. This CDR3 is CASSFTDTPNYGYTF. The CDR3 DNA follows: TGTGCCAGCAGCTTTACGGACACTCCTAACTATGGCTACACCTTC.

This clone was counted a few times. The V call is TRBV24-1, the J call TRBJ2-7; D possibly corresponds to TRBD1 (5 bases). This CDR3 comprises 13 residues. The V end lost 6 bases, the J end lost 2 bases, and 10 bases lay between the germline ends. The germline V gene encodes CDR1 KGHDR and CDR2 SFDVKD. For the CDR3, the DNA is TGTGCCACCAGTCGTCAGGGTGCCTACGAGCAGTACTTC. This encodes CATSRQGAYEQYF.

The gene calls are TRBV5-1 and TRBJ2-5; 14 bases match TRBD2. CDR3 size: 17 residues. V dropped 0 bases and J dropped 5; count of bases not matched to a gene: 6. Germline CDR1 and CDR2: SGHRS and YFSETQ. The CDR3 reads CASSLVGTSGSGETQYF. Here the CDR3 DNA reads TGCGCCAGCAGCTTGGTAGGGACTAGCGGGAGCGGGGAGACCCAGTACTTC.

This clone was recorded only once. The chain joins TRBV12-3 or TRBV12-4 to TRBJ2-3, with D uncertain. Trimming pared 3 bases from V and 4 bases from J, leaving 8 bases between. CDR3 length equals 13 residues. CDR3 nucleotide sequence: TGTGCCAGCAGTTTTATCCGGGCAGATACGCAGTATTTT. Residues: CASSFIRADTQYF.